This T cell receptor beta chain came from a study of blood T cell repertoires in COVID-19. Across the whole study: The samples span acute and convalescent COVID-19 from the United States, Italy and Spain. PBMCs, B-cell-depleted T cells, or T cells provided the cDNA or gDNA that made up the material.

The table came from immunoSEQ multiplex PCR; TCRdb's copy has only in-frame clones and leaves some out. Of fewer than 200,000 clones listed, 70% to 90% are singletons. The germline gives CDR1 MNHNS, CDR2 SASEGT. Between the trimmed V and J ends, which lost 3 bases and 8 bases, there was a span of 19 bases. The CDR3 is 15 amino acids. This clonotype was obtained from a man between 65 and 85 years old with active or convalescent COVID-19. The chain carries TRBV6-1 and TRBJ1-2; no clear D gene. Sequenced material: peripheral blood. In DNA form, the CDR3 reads TGTGCCAGCAGTGAGCCCCAGGCCTCCCGGGAGGGCTACACCTTC. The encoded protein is CASSEPQASREGYTF.